This record concerns one T cell receptor beta chain sequence. The specificity of this receptor is unknown. No base-level quality is on record; no much larger clone is a single base apart. This sample was included in a study of blood T cell repertoires in COVID-19 (dated by TCRdb to about 2020). General notes on the study: Samples from collaborators originated in the United States, Italy and Spain and spanned both the acute and convalescent phases of COVID-19. The material from the prospective study consisted of cDNA or gDNA derived from T cells, B-cell-depleted T cells, or PBMCs. Deeply sampled blood TCRbeta repertoires from subjects exposed to, actively infected with, or recovered from COVID-19 were included in the dataset. The repertoires were released in a freely available public database meant as a resource for research on the immune response to SARS-CoV-2. Samples were obtained from the ongoing ImmuneRACE study (first 160 participants) and from 1,254 subjects provided by 6 global collaborators. A de-identified subject ID, COVID-19 status, age in years and sex were almost always included in the sample metadata. Where available, HLA class I and class II types were obtained from metadata supplied by the sample provider rather than from assay-based typing. On the study overall, not on this receptor specifically: The amount of clinical and demographic metadata varied by source and participant and was provided uncurated.

TCRbeta CDR3 regions were amplified from genomic DNA using the immunoSEQ Assay, a bias-controlled multiplex PCR. On the study's bioinformatics: The number of nucleated cells in each sample was estimated from the amplification of reference gene primers within the assay. To quantify the absolute abundance of each unique TCRbeta CDR3 rearrangement, sequence reads were collapsed and filtered. For each sample, productive Simpson clonality was calculated as the square root of Simpson's diversity index over productive rearrangements. Sourced from immuneACCESS, this table was stored by TCRdb with only in-frame sequences that have V and J called. A share of the clones is absent; for the studies checked, an unresolved V gene accounts for under half, and the remainder has no known explanation. V, J and clone size are those of that table, while D and trimming were read from the DNA. In all, the sample holds more than 45,000 clones, and roughly nine tenths of those were seen once. The biggest ten clones account for roughly 10% of the sample.

A distance of 9 bases separates the germline ends of V and J, which lose 3 bases and 3 bases respectively. The CDR3 measures 12 amino acids from cysteine to phenylalanine. The CDR3 DNA has 36 bases and is translated from base 1. CDR1 and CDR2 (DFQATT, SNEGSKA) derive from the germline V gene (reference sequence). Collaborating institutions collected whole blood in K2EDTA tubes following their own protocols. For TCRbeta analysis, collaborators shipped samples as frozen whole blood, isolated PBMCs, or DNA extracted from either of those sample types. Material for sequencing was peripheral blood. This TCR came from a human donor in a cohort sampled during active COVID-19. The sequence is built from TRBV20-1 and TRBJ2-7; the D gene is perhaps TRBD2, on 5 matching bases. Here the CDR3 is given as CSASAGLYEQYF. The DNA sequence reads TGCAGTGCTAGTGCCGGACTCTACGAGCAGTACTTC.